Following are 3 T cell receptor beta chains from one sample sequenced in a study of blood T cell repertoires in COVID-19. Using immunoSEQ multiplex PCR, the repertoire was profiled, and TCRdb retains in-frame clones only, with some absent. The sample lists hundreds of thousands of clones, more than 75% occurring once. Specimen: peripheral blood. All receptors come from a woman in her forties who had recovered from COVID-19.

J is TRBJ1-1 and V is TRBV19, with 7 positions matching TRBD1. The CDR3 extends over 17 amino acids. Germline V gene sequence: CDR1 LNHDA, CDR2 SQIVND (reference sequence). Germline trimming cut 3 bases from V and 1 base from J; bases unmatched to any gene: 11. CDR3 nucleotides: TGTGCCAGTAGTATCGGCAGGGGGTTGGTTGGGAACACTGAAGCTTTCTTT. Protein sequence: CASSIGRGLVGNTEAFF.

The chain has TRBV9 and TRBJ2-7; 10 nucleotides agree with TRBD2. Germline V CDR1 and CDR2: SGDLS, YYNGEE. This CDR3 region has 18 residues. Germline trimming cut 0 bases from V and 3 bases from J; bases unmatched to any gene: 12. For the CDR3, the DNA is TGTGCCAGCAGCGTAGGGAAGGCCCCCGGGACTAGCGACTACGAGCAGTACGTC. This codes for CASSVGKAPGTSDYEQYV.

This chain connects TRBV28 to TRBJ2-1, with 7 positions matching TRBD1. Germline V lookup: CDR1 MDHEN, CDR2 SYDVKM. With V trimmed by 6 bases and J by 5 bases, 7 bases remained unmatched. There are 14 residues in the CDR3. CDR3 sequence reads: CASSSFGTDNEQFF. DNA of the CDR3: TGTGCCAGCAGCAGTTTCGGGACAGACAATGAGCAGTTCTTC.